The entry below gives a single T cell receptor beta chain sequence along with its context. The sample originates from a study of blood T cell repertoires in COVID-19. This CDR3 region has 16 residues. The J segment lost 5 bases and the V segment lost 4 bases, leaving 7 bases of the junction unmatched. Germline V gene sequence: CDR1 SGHRS, CDR2 YFSETQ. Authors' methods: Reference gene primer amplification yielded estimated nucleated cell counts. This table comes from immunoSEQ multiplex PCR, and its TCRdb copy is limited to in-frame clones, with some not included. V and J calls and clone size are given by that table; D and trimming were obtained from the DNA. Among around 300,000 clones listed, 86% were seen once. What the recovered Cohort 3 donors had was two negative PCRs, clearance, or symptom resolution.

Sequenced input: PBMCs or T cells enriched from blood (not recorded which). This receptor was obtained from a woman between 18 and 30 years old who had recovered from COVID-19. J is TRBJ1-6 and V is TRBV5-1; TRBD1 agrees at 9 bases. CDR3 nucleotide sequence: TGCGCCAGCAGCGGGCAGACAGGGGGTCATAATTCACCCCTCCACTTT. It is translated as CASSGQTGGHNSPLHF.